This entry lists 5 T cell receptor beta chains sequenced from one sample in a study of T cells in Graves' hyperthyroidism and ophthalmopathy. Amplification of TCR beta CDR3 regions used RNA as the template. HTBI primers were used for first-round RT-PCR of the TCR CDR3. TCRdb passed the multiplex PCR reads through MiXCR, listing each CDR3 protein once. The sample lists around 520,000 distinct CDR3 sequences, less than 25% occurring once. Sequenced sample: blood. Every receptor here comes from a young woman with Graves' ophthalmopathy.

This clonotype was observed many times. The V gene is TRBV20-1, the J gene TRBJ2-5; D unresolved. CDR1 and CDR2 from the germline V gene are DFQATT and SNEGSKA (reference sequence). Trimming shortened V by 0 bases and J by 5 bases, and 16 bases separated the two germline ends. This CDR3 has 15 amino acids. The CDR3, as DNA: TGCAGTGCTAGAGATGCAAAAGGGCCTTGGGAGACCCAGTACTTC. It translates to CSARDAKGPWETQYF.

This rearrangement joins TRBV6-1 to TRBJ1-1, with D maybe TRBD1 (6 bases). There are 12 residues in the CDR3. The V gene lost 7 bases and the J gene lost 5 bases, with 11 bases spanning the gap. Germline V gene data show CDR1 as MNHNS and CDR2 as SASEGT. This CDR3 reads CASKPGETEAFF. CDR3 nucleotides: TGTGCCAGCAAACCAGGGGAGACTGAAGCTTTCTTT.

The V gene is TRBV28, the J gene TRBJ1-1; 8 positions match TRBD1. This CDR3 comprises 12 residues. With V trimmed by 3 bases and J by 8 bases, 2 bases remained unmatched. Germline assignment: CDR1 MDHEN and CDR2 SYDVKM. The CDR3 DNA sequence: TGTGCCAGCAGTTTGAACAGGGGGGAAGCTTTCTTT. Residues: CASSLNRGEAFF.

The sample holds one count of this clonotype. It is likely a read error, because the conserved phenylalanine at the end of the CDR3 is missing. The CDR3 sequence: CASSLSPQRGVLANTGELFL. The DNA of the CDR3 is TGTGCCAGCAGTTTATCTCCCCAGCGGGGGGTCCTCGCGAACACCGGGGAGCTGTTTTTG. The chain links TRBV28 to TRBJ2-2, with 9 nucleotides matching TRBD2. CDR1 MDHEN and CDR2 SYDVKM come from the germline V gene. Germline trimming cut 1 base from V and 0 bases from J; bases unmatched to any gene: 12. This CDR3 has 20 residues.

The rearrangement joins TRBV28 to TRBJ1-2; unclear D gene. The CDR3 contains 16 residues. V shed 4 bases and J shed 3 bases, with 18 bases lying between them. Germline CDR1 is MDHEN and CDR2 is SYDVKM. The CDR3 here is CASSSNPTWRYYGYTF. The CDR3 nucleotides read TGTGCCAGCAGTTCCAACCCAACGTGGCGGTACTATGGCTACACCTTC.